This T cell receptor beta chain appears in the sequencing data of a study of blood T cells in healthy people across ages. Overall study findings and caveats: There were more naive CD4+ cells and higher diversity in long-lived donors than in aged donors.

Only a few counts were recorded for this clonotype. Its target is unknown. Using a J-beta primer mix together with a sample-barcoded 5' primer, a second PCR was run for roughly 6 to 12 cycles. With 12 random nucleotides, a template-switch adaptor tagged each individual cDNA molecule. TCRdb re-derived calls from the 5' RACE reads in MiXCR, one entry per CDR3 protein. There are about 1.5 million distinct CDR3 sequences in the sample; approximately 39% occur only once, and roughly 3.7% lies in the top ten. The CDR3 spans 15 residues. CDR1 and CDR2 (germline): MGHRA, YSYEKL. V was clipped by 0 bases and J by 6 bases, with 9 bases between them.

The receptor was isolated from a woman in her late teens or twenties in good health. The chain couples TRBV4-1 to TRBJ1-6; no firm D call. The sequencing input was blood. The CDR3 DNA reads TGCGCCAGCAGCCAAGATTGGGGTACTAATTCACCCCTCCACTTT. Residues: CASSQDWGTNSPLHF.